This paragraph covers one T cell receptor beta chain sequence. In the authors' workflow: Using reference gene primer amplification, nucleated cell counts were estimated. Data came from immunoSEQ multiplex PCR; TCRdb stores just in-frame clones and leaves some out. The DNA gave D and trimming, while V, J and clone size come from that table. The profile shows 50,000 to 65,000 clones, approximately 90% of them singletons. Germline V gene lookup returns CDR1 SGHAT and CDR2 FQNNGV. The CDR3 consists of 13 residues. Trimming removed 8 bases from V and 3 bases from J, with 14 bases in between. The sample comes from a study of blood T cell repertoires in COVID-19.

This TCR derives from a man aged 50 or older with active COVID-19. The J gene is TRBJ2-7, the V gene TRBV11-2; tentative D call: TRBD1 (8 bases). The sample comprised peripheral blood. The CDR3 protein is CASAGDRIYEQYF. The CDR3 DNA sequence: TGTGCCAGCGCGGGGGACAGGATCTACGAGCAGTACTTC.